Each of the 26 T cell receptor beta chains below was sequenced from the same sample in a study of T-cell reconstitution after alpha-beta-depleted transplantation in children. Preparation of the TCRbeta library used unique molecular identifiers. TCRdb processed the PCR reads anew with MiXCR; each CDR3 protein has one entry. The sample consists of roughly 250,000 distinct CDR3 sequences, roughly 7.7% of them appearing once. Sequencing used PBMCs, mostly from graft donor cells, obtained 180 days after TCRalphabeta/CD19-depleted stem cell transplant. These receptor sequences come from a male patient under 18 who had a stem cell transplant for acute lymphoblastic leukemia, so the T cells may come from the graft donor.

This clonotype has ten or more counts. This CDR3 reads CASSFFTGDGYGYTF. CDR3 nucleotide sequence: TGTGCCAGCAGTTTTTTTACAGGGGACGGCTATGGCTACACCTTC. The chain links TRBV28 to TRBJ1-2, with 7 bases lining up with TRBD1. The CDR3 covers 15 residues. The V gene end was trimmed by 3 bases and the J gene end by 4 bases; junction bases not matched to a gene: 8. CDR1 is MDHEN, CDR2 SYDVKM, per germline.

Note on this clonotype: This could be a read error, since a much larger clone is one nucleotide away. V is TRBV7-9 and J is TRBJ1-2; unclear D gene. Germline CDR1 is SEHNR and CDR2 is FQNEAQ (reference sequence). Between the trimmed V and J ends, which lost 4 bases and 2 bases, there was a span of 11 bases. CDR3 length: 14 amino acids. The CDR3 spells CASSYPQANYGYTF. CDR3 coding DNA: TGTGCCAGCAGCTATCCTCAGGCAAACTATGGCTACACCTTC.

Details on this clonotype: A read error may be the cause here, since a much bigger clone is one base away. V is TRBV28 and J is TRBJ2-3; tentatively, D is TRBD1 or TRBD2 (5 bases each). In germline, CDR1 is MDHEN, CDR2 SYDVKM. The CDR3 has 16 amino acids. Deletions cut 4 bases from V and 2 bases from J, with 16 bases between. The CDR3 nucleotides read TGTGCCAGCAGTTCCCGAGGGTTCGGGGCCACAGATACGCAGTATTTT. It yields the protein CASSSRGFGATDTQYF.

The V call is TRBV3-1, the J call TRBJ2-3; TRBD2 aligns across 10 bases. This CDR3 contains 15 residues. Unmatched junction bases numbered 4, after V lost 3 bases and J lost 4 bases. Per the germline V gene, CDR1 is LGHDT and CDR2 is YNNKEL (reference sequence). For the CDR3, the DNA is TGTGCCAGCAGCCATAGCGGGGGGAGGCCAGATACGCAGTATTTT. It codes for CASSHSGGRPDTQYF.

This clonotype has a count of ten or more. V and J are TRBV29-1 and TRBJ2-1; 9 bases are a match to TRBD1. This CDR3 is built from 14 residues. Germline values: CDR1 SQVTM, CDR2 ANQGSEA. V shed 4 bases and J 6 bases; nucleotides not matched to a gene: 7. CDR3 amino acids: CSVGGDRVVNEQFF. The DNA for the CDR3 is TGCAGCGTTGGAGGGGACAGGGTAGTCAATGAGCAGTTCTTC.

This clonotype was detected a few times. The chain has TRBV11-2 and TRBJ2-7; D not resolved. CDR1 and CDR2 (germline): SGHAT, FQNNGV. This CDR3 has 14 residues. V gave up 0 bases and J gave up 3 bases, with 9 bases separating them. The CDR3, as DNA: TGTGCCAGCAGCTTAGATCCACAGAGCTACGAGCAGTACTTC. Translating it yields CASSLDPQSYEQYF.

The sample holds many counts of this clonotype. The chain recombines TRBV18 with TRBJ1-2, with D tentatively TRBD1 (6 bases). The V end lost 2 bases, the J end lost 4 bases, and 14 bases lay between the germline ends. This CDR3 spans 15 amino acids. Germline V gene sequence: CDR1 KGHSH, CDR2 LQKENI. The CDR3 sequence: CASSPAGEGGYGYTF. For the CDR3, the DNA is TGTGCCAGCTCACCAGCCGGCGAGGGGGGCTATGGCTACACCTTC.

This clonotype has ten or more counts. The chain uses TRBV12-3 or TRBV12-4 and TRBJ1-2, with no clear D. The CDR3 sequence is 13 residues long. Between the trimmed V and J ends, which lost 3 bases and 5 bases, there was a span of 10 bases. This CDR3 reads CASSFETVYGYTF. CDR3 nucleotide sequence: TGTGCCAGCAGTTTTGAGACCGTATATGGCTACACCTTC.

This clonotype was observed at least ten times. The genes are TRBV6-4 and TRBJ1-6, with D perhaps matching TRBD1 (5 bases). The germline V and J ends were trimmed by 7 bases and 1 base, with 29 bases remaining between them. CDR1 is MRHNA and CDR2 is SNTAGT in the germline V gene. The length of the CDR3 is 21 residues. CDR3 region: CASTRRGTFLGWGSYNSPLHF. CDR3 nucleotides: TGTGCCAGCACTCGACGTGGGACGTTCCTGGGGTGGGGGTCCTATAATTCACCCCTCCACTTT.

This clonotype was detected ten times or more. The V gene is TRBV7-9, the J gene TRBJ2-1; 7 positions agree with TRBD2. The germline V gene has CDR1 SEHNR and CDR2 FQNEAQ (reference sequence). Losses at the gene ends were 1 base for V and 6 bases for J; bases not matched to a gene: 3. This CDR3 contains 14 residues. Written as DNA, the CDR3 is TGTGCCAGCAGCTTAGACGCTAGCGGCAATGAGCAGTTCTTC. This sequence encodes CASSLDASGNEQFF.

This clonotype was seen many times. This sequence joins TRBV6-5 and TRBJ1-1; 9 bases map to TRBD1. The germline V gene encodes CDR1 MNHEY and CDR2 SVGAGI. Losses at the gene ends were 0 bases for V and 0 bases for J; bases not matched to a gene: 8. The CDR3 totals 18 residues. As DNA, the CDR3 is TGTGCCAGCAGTTACTCGGTTACAGGGGGCGCAATGAACACTGAAGCTTTCTTT. Translated: CASSYSVTGGAMNTEAFF.

The chain couples TRBV7-6 to TRBJ2-3; a possible D gene is TRBD2 (6 bases). This CDR3 is 11 amino acids long. Germline CDR1 SGHVS, CDR2 FNYEAQ. Deletions cut 8 bases from V and 6 bases from J, with 9 bases between. In DNA form, the CDR3 reads TGTGCCAGCGGGGGGACGGATACGCAGTATTTT. Residues: CASGGTDTQYF.

This clonotype was counted many times. This chain joins TRBV11-2 and TRBJ1-1; D not resolved. Trimming shortened V by 5 bases and J by 1 base, and 11 bases separated the two germline ends. Germline V gives CDR1 SGHAT, CDR2 FQNNGV. CDR3 length: 14 amino acids. CDR3 sequence reads: CASSGYGRNTEAFF. The CDR3 coding sequence is TGTGCCAGCAGCGGGTATGGACGGAACACTGAAGCTTTCTTT. Using reference TRBV11-2 and TRBJ1-1 for the parts outside the CDR3, the full variable domain is EAGVAQSPRYKIIEKRQSVAFWCNPISGHATLYWYQQILGQGPKLLIQFQNNGVVDDSQLPKDRFSAERLKGVDSTLKIQPAKLEDSAVYLCASSGYGRNTEAFFGQGTRLTVV.

Ten or more counts support this clonotype. The V and J genes are TRBV29-1 and TRBJ2-7, with TRBD1 identical over 7 bases. The CDR3 has 14 amino acids. The trim removed 2 bases at V and 1 base at J, leaving 5 bases unmatched. Per germline, CDR1 SQVTM and CDR2 ANQGSEA. CDR3 DNA sequence: TGCAGCGTTGAAAACCACAGGGGATCCTACGAGCAGTACTTC. It specifies CSVENHRGSYEQYF.

This clonotype has only one observation. A much larger clone lies one base from this, so it may be a read error. The V and J genes are TRBV29-1 and TRBJ2-1; D remains ambiguous. CDR3 length equals 15 residues. V was shortened by 6 bases and J by 3 bases, with 18 bases between the two germline ends. Germline V CDR1 and CDR2: SQVTM, ANQGSEA. CDR3 sequence (DNA): TGCAGCGTACCCGTAGCTAGGGTGTGCTACAATGAGCAGTTCTTC. Amino acids: CSVPVARVCYNEQFF.

This clonotype occurred many times. The V call is TRBV5-1, the J call TRBJ2-7, with 8 bases lining up with TRBD1. Germline loops: CDR1 SGHRS, CDR2 YFSETQ. The CDR3 is 13 amino acids. V was pared by 1 base and J by 6 bases, with 3 bases of the junction left unmatched. The CDR3 bases are TGCGCCAGCAGCTTGATGGACAGGGCCGAGCAGTACTTC. It codes for CASSLMDRAEQYF.

This clonotype was found a few times. The chain links TRBV20-1 to TRBJ2-7, with a weak D call TRBD1 (8 bases). Germline loops: CDR1 DFQATT, CDR2 SNEGSKA (reference sequence). Trimming cost V 5 bases and J 1 base, with 21 bases left between them. This CDR3 comprises 16 residues. The CDR3 nucleotides read TGCAGTGCTCTACTCGGACAGGGAGGGTCGTCCTACGAGCAGTACTTC. Its protein product is CSALLGQGGSSYEQYF.

In its sample, this clonotype was seen many times. The V gene is TRBV5-8, the J gene TRBJ2-7, with a weak D call TRBD1 (6 bases). Germline V lookup: CDR1 SGHTS, CDR2 YDEGEE. This CDR3 has 14 residues. The V end was cut by 1 base, the J end by 5 bases, with 13 bases between. CDR3 amino acids: CASSLKTGYHEQYF. As DNA, the CDR3 is TGTGCCAGCAGCTTGAAAACAGGGTACCACGAGCAGTACTTC.

This clonotype occurred many times. Sequence at one end of the junction differs from germline and may be a read error. This rearrangement joins TRBV6-2 or TRBV6-3 to TRBJ2-1; D assignment may be TRBD1 or TRBD2 (5 bases each). Germline V gene data show CDR1 as MNHEY and CDR2 as SVGEGT. The CDR3 length is 11 residues. CDR3 region: CASSYLGTTAW. The CDR3 DNA is TGTGCCAGCAGTTACTTGGGGACGACTGCTTGG.

This clonotype turned up a few times. Sequence at one end of the junction differs from germline and may be a read error. The chain is built from TRBV12-3 or TRBV12-4 and TRBJ2-3; 13 nucleotides line up with TRBD2. This CDR3 is 18 amino acids long. The CDR3 nucleotides read TGTGCCATCAGTTTAGGGGAACTAGCGGGGGGGAGCACAGATACGCAGTATTTT. It codes for CAISLGELAGGSTDTQYF.

There are many counts of this clonotype. J is TRBJ2-2 and V is TRBV12-3 or TRBV12-4; possible D gene TRBD2, 6 bases. CDR3 size: 16 residues. V dropped 5 bases and J dropped 3 bases, with 16 bases sitting between them. CDR3 sequence (DNA): TGTGCCAGCAGTCTACCGAGGCGGGGTTACACCGGGGAGCTGTTTTTT. This codes for CASSLPRRGYTGELFF.

This clonotype was detected many times. The chain has TRBV5-1 and TRBJ2-2, with 7 positions matching TRBD1. V dropped 2 bases and J dropped 3; count of bases not matched to a gene: 10. This CDR3 spans 17 amino acids. Per germline, CDR1 SGHRS and CDR2 YFSETQ. The CDR3 coding sequence is TGCGCCAGCAGCTTTTTTTACGGGACAGAATACACCGGGGAGCTGTTTTTT. Its translation is CASSFFYGTEYTGELFF.

This clonotype was seen at least ten times. This chain connects TRBV29-1 to TRBJ1-4; a weak D match, TRBD1 (5 bases). This CDR3 has 13 amino acids. Germline CDR1 and CDR2: SQVTM and ANQGSEA. Trimming left V 4 bases short and J 4 bases short, with 10 bases between. CDR3 residues: CSVGNRFNEKLFF. CDR3 coding DNA: TGCAGCGTTGGAAACAGGTTTAATGAAAAACTGTTTTTT.

This clonotype has at least ten counts. The chain employs TRBV20-1 and TRBJ2-7; 8 bases align to TRBD2. The CDR3 has 14 amino acids. Germline-derived CDR1 and CDR2 are DFQATT and SNEGSKA (reference sequence). The V segment lost 3 bases and the J segment 1 base; nucleotides outside the gene matches: 5. CDR3 bases: TGCAGTGCTAGGTTGTTAGCGGGGTCCTACGAGCAGTACTTC. This gives the protein CSARLLAGSYEQYF.

This clonotype was recorded at least ten times. The chain links TRBV9 to TRBJ2-7, with D perhaps TRBD1 or TRBD2 (5 bases each). Germline CDR1 and CDR2: SGDLS and YYNGEE. V shed 4 bases and J shed 3 bases, with 11 bases lying between them. This CDR3 has 13 residues. The CDR3 loop is CASSPGTLYEQYF. The CDR3 nucleotides are TGTGCCAGCAGCCCCGGGACCCTCTACGAGCAGTACTTC. The full variable domain, rest sourced from reference TRBV9 and TRBJ2-7, is DSGVTQTPKHLITATGQRVTLRCSPRSGDLSVYWYQQSLDQGLQFLIQYYNGEERAKGNILERFSAQQFPDLHSELNLSSLELGDSALYFCASSPGTLYEQYFGPGTRLTVT.

This clonotype was found many times. The V and J genes are TRBV3-1 and TRBJ1-5; D not certain. Germline V gene sequence: CDR1 LGHDT, CDR2 YNNKEL (reference sequence). V was clipped by 3 bases and J by 1 base, with 10 bases between them. There are 15 residues in the CDR3. The CDR3 here is CASSQALGSNQPQHF. The CDR3 DNA follows: TGTGCCAGCAGCCAGGCCTTAGGAAGCAATCAGCCCCAGCATTTT.